This TCR beta chain emerged from a study of T cells in Graves' hyperthyroidism and ophthalmopathy. The study, taken as a whole, reports: A median 6.5 months before onset, the model predicted ophthalmopathy.

Researchers took RNA transcripts and amplified the TCR beta CDR3 regions from them. The TCR CDR3 first-round RT-PCR relied on the HTBI primer set. TCRdb redid the calling of the multiplex PCR reads with MiXCR, one entry per CDR3 protein. The repertoire holds hundreds of thousands of distinct CDR3 sequences, with 12% to 15% as singletons. V lost 4 bases, J lost 3 bases, and 10 bases lay in between. CDR1 and CDR2 from the germline V gene are SQVTM and ANQGSEA. The length of the CDR3 is 12 residues. This clonotype was seen a handful of times. Its specificity is not known. The sequenced sample was blood. This chain uses TRBV29-1 with TRBJ2-7; D gene unclear. The clonotype was recovered from a woman younger than 35 with Graves' hyperthyroidism. The CDR3 here is CSVGTDDYEQYF. In DNA form, the CDR3 reads TGCAGCGTTGGGACCGATGACTACGAGCAGTACTTC.